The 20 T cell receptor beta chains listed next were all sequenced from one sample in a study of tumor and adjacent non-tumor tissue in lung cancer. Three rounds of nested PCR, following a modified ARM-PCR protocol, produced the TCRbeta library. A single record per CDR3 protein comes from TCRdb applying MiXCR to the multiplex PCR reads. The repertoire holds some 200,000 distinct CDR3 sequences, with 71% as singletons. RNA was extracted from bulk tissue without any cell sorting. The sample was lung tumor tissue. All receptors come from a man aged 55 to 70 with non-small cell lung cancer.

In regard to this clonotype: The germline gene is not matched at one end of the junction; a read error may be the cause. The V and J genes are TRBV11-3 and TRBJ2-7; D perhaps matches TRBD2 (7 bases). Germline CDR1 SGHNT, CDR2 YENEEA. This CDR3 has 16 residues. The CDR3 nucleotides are TGTACCAGCAGTTCCCCGGCGGGGGCGCCGACCTACGAGCAGTACTTC. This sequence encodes CTSSSPAGAPTYEQYF.

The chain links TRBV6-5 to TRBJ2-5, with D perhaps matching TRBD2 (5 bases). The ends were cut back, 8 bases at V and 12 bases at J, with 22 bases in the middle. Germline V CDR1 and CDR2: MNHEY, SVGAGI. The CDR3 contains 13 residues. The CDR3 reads CASRGLSQETKYF. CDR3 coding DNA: TGTGCCAGCCGTGGCCTCTCCCAAGAGACTAAGTACTTC.

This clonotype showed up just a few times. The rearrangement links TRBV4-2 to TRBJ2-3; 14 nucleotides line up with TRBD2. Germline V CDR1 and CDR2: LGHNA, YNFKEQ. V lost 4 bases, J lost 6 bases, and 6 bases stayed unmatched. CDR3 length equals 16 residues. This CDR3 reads CASSPGLAGAGDTQYF. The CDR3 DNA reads TGTGCCAGCAGCCCGGGACTAGCGGGGGCGGGTGATACGCAGTATTTT.

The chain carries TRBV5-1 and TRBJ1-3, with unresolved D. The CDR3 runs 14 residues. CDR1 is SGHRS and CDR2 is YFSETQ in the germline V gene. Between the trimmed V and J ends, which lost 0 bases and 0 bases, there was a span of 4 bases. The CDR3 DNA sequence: TGCGCCAGCAGCTTGGATCTCTCTGGAAACACCATATATTTT. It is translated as CASSLDLSGNTIYF.

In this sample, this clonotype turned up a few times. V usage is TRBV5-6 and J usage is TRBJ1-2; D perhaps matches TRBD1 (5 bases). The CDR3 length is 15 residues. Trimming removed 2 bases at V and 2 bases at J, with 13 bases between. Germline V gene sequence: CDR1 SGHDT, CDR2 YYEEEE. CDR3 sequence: CASSFGAGTNYGYTF. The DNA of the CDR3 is TGTGCCAGCAGCTTTGGAGCAGGGACCAACTATGGCTACACCTTC.

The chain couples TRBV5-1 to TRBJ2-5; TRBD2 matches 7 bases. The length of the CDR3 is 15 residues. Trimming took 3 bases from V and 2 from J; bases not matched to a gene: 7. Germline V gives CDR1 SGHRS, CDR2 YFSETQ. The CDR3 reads CASSSDGRGQETQYF. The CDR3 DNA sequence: TGCGCCAGCAGCTCGGATGGGAGGGGTCAAGAGACCCAGTACTTC. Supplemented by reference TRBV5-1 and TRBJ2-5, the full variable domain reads KAGVTQTPRYLIKTRGQQVTLSCSPISGHRSVSWYQQTPGQGLQFLFEYFSETQRNKGNFPGRFSGRQFSNSRSEMNVSTLELGDSALYLCASSSDGRGQETQYFGPGTRLLVL.

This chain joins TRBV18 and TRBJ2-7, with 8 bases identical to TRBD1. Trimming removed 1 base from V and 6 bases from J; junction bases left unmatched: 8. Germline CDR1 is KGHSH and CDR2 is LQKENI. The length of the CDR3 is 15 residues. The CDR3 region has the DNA TGTGCCAGCTCACCACAGTCCGGACAGGGAAGCGAGCAGTACTTC. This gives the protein CASSPQSGQGSEQYF.

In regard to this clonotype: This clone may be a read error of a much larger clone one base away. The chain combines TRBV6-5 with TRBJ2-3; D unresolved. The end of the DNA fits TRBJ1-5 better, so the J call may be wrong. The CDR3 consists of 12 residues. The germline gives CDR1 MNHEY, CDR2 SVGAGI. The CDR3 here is CASSDGRRTQHF. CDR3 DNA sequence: TGTGCCAGCAGTGATGGACGTCGTACGCAGCATTTT.

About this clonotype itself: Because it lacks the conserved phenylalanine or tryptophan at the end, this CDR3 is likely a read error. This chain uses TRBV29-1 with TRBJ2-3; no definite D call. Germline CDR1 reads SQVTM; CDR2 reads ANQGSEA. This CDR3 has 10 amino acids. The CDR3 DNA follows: TGCAGCGTTGGGCCAGATACACAGTATGTT. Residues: CSVGPDTQYV.

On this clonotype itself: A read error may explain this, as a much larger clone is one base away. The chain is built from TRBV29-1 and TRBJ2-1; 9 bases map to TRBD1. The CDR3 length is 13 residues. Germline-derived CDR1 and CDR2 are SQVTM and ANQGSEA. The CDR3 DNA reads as TGCAGCGTTTCCGGGACAGGGCTAAATGAGCAGGTCTTC. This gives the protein CSVSGTGLNEQVF.

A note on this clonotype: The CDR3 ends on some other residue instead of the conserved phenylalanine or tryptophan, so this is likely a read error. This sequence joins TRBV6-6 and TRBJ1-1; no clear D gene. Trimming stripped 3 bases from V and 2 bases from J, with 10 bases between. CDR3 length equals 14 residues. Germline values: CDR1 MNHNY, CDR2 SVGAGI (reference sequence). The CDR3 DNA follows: TGTGCCAGCAGTTATCCCTCGCGCAACACTGAAGCTTTCCTT. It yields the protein CASSYPSRNTEAFL.

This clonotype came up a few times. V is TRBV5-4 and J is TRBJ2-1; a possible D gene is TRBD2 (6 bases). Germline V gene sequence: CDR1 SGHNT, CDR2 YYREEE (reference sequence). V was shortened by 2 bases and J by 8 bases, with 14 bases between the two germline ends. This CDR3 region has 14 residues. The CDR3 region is CASSFVGRDDEQFF. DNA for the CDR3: TGTGCCAGCAGCTTCGTCGGGCGGGACGATGAGCAGTTCTTC. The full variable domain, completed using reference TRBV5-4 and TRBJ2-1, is ETGVTQSPTHLIKTRGQQVTLRCSSQSGHNTVSWYQQALGQGPQFIFQYYREEENGRGNFPPRFSGLQFPNYSSELNVNALELDDSALYLCASSFVGRDDEQFFGPGTRLTVL.

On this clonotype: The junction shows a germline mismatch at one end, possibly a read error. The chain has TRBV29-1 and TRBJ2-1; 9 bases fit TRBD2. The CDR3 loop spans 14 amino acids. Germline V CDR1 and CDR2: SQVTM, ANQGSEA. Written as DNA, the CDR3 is TGTAGCGTTGAAGCGGGAGGAGTACGCAATGAGCAGTTCTTC. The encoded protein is CSVEAGGVRNEQFF.

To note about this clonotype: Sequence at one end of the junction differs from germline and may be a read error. The CDR3 nucleotides are TGTGCCAGCGGCTTAGGAAAAACAGAGGGCTCCTCCTACGAGCAGTACTTC. Residues: CASGLGKTEGSSYEQYF. The rearrangement uses TRBV13 and TRBJ2-7; possibly TRBD2 for D (5 bases). The CDR3 runs to 17 residues. The germline V gene has CDR1 PRHDT and CDR2 FYEKMQ (reference sequence).

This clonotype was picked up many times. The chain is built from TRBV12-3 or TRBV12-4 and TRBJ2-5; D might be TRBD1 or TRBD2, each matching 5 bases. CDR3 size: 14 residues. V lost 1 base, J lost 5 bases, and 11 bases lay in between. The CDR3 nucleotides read TGTGCCAGCAGTTTAGGCCTGGGGACGGAGACCCAGTACTTC. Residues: CASSLGLGTETQYF.

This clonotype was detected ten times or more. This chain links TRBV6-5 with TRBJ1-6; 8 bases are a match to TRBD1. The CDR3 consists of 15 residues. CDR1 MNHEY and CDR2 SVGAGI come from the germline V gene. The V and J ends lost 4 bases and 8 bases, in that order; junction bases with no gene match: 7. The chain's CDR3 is CASSLTQGADSPLHF. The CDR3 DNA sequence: TGTGCCAGCAGTTTAACCCAGGGGGCTGATTCACCCCTCCACTTT.

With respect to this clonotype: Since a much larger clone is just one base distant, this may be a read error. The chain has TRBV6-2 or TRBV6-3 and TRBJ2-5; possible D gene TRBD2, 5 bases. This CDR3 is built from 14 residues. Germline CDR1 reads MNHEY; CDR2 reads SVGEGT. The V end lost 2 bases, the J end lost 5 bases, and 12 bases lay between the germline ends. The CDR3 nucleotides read TGTGCCAGCAGTTACAGAACGGGATTGGAGACCCAGTACTTC. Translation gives CASSYRTGLETQYF.

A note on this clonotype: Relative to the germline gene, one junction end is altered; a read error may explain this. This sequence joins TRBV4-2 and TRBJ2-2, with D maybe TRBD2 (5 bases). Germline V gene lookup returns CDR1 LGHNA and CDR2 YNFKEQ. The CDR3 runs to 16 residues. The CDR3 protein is CASSQSVQSNTGELVF. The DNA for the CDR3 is TGTGCCAGCAGCCAATCAGTGCAGAGTAACACCGGGGAGCTGGTTTTT.

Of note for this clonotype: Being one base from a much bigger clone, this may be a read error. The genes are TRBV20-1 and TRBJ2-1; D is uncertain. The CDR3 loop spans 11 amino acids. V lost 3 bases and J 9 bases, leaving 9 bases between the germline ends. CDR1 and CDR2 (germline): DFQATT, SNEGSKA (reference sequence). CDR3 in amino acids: CSASLASEQFF. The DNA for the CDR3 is TGCAGTGCTAGTTTGGCAAGTGAGCAGTTCTTC.

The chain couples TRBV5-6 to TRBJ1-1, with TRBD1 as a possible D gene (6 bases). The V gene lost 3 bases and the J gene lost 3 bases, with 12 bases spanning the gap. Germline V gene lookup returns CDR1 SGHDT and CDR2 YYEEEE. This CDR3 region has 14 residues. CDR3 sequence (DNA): TGTGCCAGCAGCTGTGACAGGTCGTACACTGAAGCTTTCTTT. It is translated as CASSCDRSYTEAFF.